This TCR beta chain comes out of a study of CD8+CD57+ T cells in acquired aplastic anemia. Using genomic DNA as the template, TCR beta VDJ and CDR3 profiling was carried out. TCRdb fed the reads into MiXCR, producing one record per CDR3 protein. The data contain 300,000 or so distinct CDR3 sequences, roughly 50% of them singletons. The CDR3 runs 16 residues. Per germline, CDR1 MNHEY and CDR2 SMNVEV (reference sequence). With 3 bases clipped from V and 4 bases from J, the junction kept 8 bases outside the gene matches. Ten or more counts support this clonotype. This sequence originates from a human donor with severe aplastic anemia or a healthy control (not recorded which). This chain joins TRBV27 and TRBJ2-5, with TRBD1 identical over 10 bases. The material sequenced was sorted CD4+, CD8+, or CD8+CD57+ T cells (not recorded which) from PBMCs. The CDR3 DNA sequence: TGTGCCAGCAGTTTTCGGCGCCGGACAGGGGGAGAGACCCAGTACTTC. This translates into CASSFRRRTGGETQYF.